Sequencing of this T cell receptor beta chain was carried out in a study of blood T cells in healthy people across ages. Study findings and constraints: Since the PBMCs were unsorted, naive and antigen-experienced cells could not be conclusively compared. While age rose, TCR beta diversity per million T cells dropped in a roughly linear way.

Together with a sample-barcoded 5' primer, a J-beta primer mix was included in a second PCR lasting roughly 6 to 12 cycles. TCRdb re-called the 5' RACE reads with MiXCR, one entry per CDR3 protein. The sample records roughly 800,000 distinct CDR3 sequences, 50% to 65% being singletons. Germline assignment: CDR1 SGHRS and CDR2 YFSETQ. This CDR3 has 16 amino acids. Notes on this clonotype: No antigen is known for it.

The chain combines TRBV5-1 with TRBJ2-4; unclear D gene. Near its end, the DNA agrees better with TRBJ2-5, so the J call may be wrong. The sequence derives from a man at least 80 years old in good health. Input material: blood. CDR3 sequence (DNA): TGCGCCAGCAGCTTGGTCGTAGGCCCCCCACAAGAGACCCAGTACTTC. Encoded protein: CASSLVVGPPQETQYF.